These 20 T cell receptor beta chains share one sample of origin, sequenced in a study of cytomegalovirus exposure and HLA in healthy donors. In the PCR, 60 Vbeta and 13 Jbeta primers were used. Produced via immunoSEQ multiplex PCR; TCRdb's table is partial and in-frame only. This table holds 200,000 or so clones, about 80% found once. The sample comprised PBMCs. These receptors all stem from a woman between 18 and 30 years old in good health and CMV-seropositive.

V and J are TRBV5-1 and TRBJ1-6, with D possibly being TRBD1 (6 bases). The germline gives CDR1 SGHRS, CDR2 YFSETQ. The germline V and J ends were trimmed by 1 base and 8 bases, with 13 bases remaining between them. This CDR3 comprises 15 residues. The CDR3: CASSLFRGQDSPLHF. CDR3 nucleotide sequence: TGCGCCAGCAGCTTGTTCAGGGGCCAGGATTCACCCCTCCACTTT.

The J gene is TRBJ1-4, the V gene TRBV18, with D possibly TRBD1 on 5 matching bases. Germline V CDR1 and CDR2: KGHSH, LQKENI. Trimming took 3 bases from V and 7 from J, leaving 27 bases between them. CDR3 size: 19 residues. CDR3 coding DNA: TGTGCCAGCTCACCTACATCGTCCGCGGGGCGACTGATTGTTGAAAAACTGTTTTTT. Residues: CASSPTSSAGRLIVEKLFF.

The chain links TRBV29-1 to TRBJ1-3; possibly TRBD1 for D (5 bases). V dropped 2 bases and J dropped 0 bases, with 8 bases sitting between them. The CDR3 spans 14 residues. The germline gives CDR1 SQVTM, CDR2 ANQGSEA. CDR3 in amino acids: CSVEIQGSGNTIYF. CDR3 nucleotides: TGCAGCGTTGAAATCCAGGGCTCTGGAAACACCATATATTTT.

The J gene is TRBJ2-6, the V gene TRBV27, with 8 positions matching TRBD1. Trimming took 8 bases from V and 3 from J; bases not matched to a gene: 6. Germline lookup yields CDR1 MNHEY and CDR2 SMNVEV (reference sequence). This CDR3 is built from 15 residues. The CDR3 is CASRRTGGGANVLTF. In DNA form, the CDR3 reads TGTGCCAGCCGCCGCACAGGGGGTGGGGCCAACGTCCTGACTTTC. Looking up the rest from reference TRBV27 and TRBJ2-6 gives the full variable domain: EAQVTQNPRYLITVTGKKLTVTCSQNMNHEYMSWYRQDPGLGLRQIYYSMNVEVTDKGDVPEGYKVSRKEKRNFPLILESPSPNQTSLYFCASRRTGGGANVLTFGAGSRLTVL.

This clone turned up a few times. The chain carries TRBV12-5 and TRBJ1-1, with no clear D. V was pared by 6 bases and J by 1 base, with 6 bases between. CDR1 and CDR2 (germline): LGHNT, FRNRAP. The CDR3 contains 12 residues. The CDR3 region is CASGRGNTEAFF. In DNA form, the CDR3 reads TGTGCTAGTGGCCGGGGGAACACTGAAGCTTTCTTT.

The chain employs TRBV7-2 and TRBJ2-3; possibly TRBD2 for D (6 bases). Trimming removed 0 bases at V and 4 bases at J, with 14 bases between. The germline V gene has CDR1 SGHTA and CDR2 FQGNSA. This CDR3 has 16 residues. The CDR3 region has the DNA TGTGCCAGCAGCTTAGCGCTCGGGAGTAGCCCAGATACGCAGTATTTT. Translation gives CASSLALGSSPDTQYF.

The CDR3, as DNA: TGTGCCAGCAGTTCCCAGGGTCTCGGCACTGAAGCTTTCTTT. It encodes CASSSQGLGTEAFF. J is TRBJ1-1 and V is TRBV28; D might be TRBD1 (5 bases). The germline gives CDR1 MDHEN, CDR2 SYDVKM. The CDR3 spans 14 residues. V shed 4 bases and J shed 4 bases, with 13 bases lying between them.

The chain links TRBV11-2 to TRBJ2-5; D may be TRBD1 (6 bases). The germline V gene has CDR1 SGHAT and CDR2 FQNNGV. V gave up 5 bases and J gave up 10 bases, with 11 bases separating them. CDR3 length equals 11 residues. In nucleotides, the CDR3 is TGTGCCAGCAGCCGCCAGGGGAGCCAGTACTTC. Its translation is CASSRQGSQYF.

The chain combines TRBV1 with TRBJ1-2; the table's TRBD1 call for D was not verified on the DNA. TRBV1 has pseudogene status. This CDR3 is 17 amino acids long. Here the CDR3 DNA reads TGCACCAGCAGCCAAGATCGCAGGGGGCCAGTTAACTATGGCTACACCTTC. The encoded protein is CTSSQDRRGPVNYGYTF.

The chain uses TRBV11-2 and TRBJ2-7; D may be TRBD2 (6 bases). The V gene's germline CDR1 is SGHAT and CDR2 FQNNGV. V was cut by 1 base and J by 4 bases, with 11 bases left in between. The CDR3 sequence is 14 residues long. DNA of the CDR3: TGTGCCAGCAGCTTAGCGGGGGTAGGGTACGAGCAGTACTTC. It encodes CASSLAGVGYEQYF.

The J gene is TRBJ2-7, the V gene TRBV10-3; the D is unclear. This CDR3 has 14 residues. Germline CDR1 and CDR2: ENHRY and SYGVKD. Deletions cut 0 bases from V and 3 bases from J, with 9 bases between. Here the CDR3 reads CAISESLWGYEQYV. Written as DNA, the CDR3 is TGTGCCATCAGTGAGTCGTTGTGGGGCTACGAGCAGTACGTC.

The chain has TRBV2 and TRBJ2-7, with D perhaps matching TRBD2 (6 bases). Looked up from germline, CDR1 is SNHLY and CDR2 is FYNNEI. The length of the CDR3 is 13 residues. V gave up 10 bases and J gave up 6 bases, with 19 bases separating them. The DNA of the CDR3 is TGTGCCACGGACCGGGACCGGCGGGGCGAGCAGTACTTC. Translating gives CATDRDRRGEQYF.

This chain connects TRBV7-9 to TRBJ2-7; the D gene is possibly TRBD1 (6 bases). V shed 1 base and J shed 1 base, with 11 bases lying between them. Germline V gene data show CDR1 as SEHNR and CDR2 as FQNEAQ (reference sequence). CDR3 length: 15 amino acids. The DNA for the CDR3 is TGTGCCAGCAGCTTAGGACAGGCCCCTTCCTACGAGCAGTACTTC. Its protein product is CASSLGQAPSYEQYF.

J is TRBJ2-5 and V is TRBV7-6; no definite D call. This CDR3 has 13 amino acids. V lost 3 bases, J lost 3 bases, and 8 bases lay in between. Per the germline V gene, CDR1 is SGHVS and CDR2 is FNYEAQ. The CDR3 is CASSFGLKETQYF. In DNA form, the CDR3 reads TGTGCCAGCAGCTTTGGGCTAAAAGAGACCCAGTACTTC.

The CDR3 DNA is TGTGCCAGCAGTGGGCCGGGGGGCAGTTACAATGAGCAGTTCTTC. Its translation is CASSGPGGSYNEQFF. The J gene is TRBJ2-1, the V gene TRBV25-1, with D perhaps TRBD2 (7 bases). CDR3 length equals 15 residues. The germline V gene encodes CDR1 MGHDK and CDR2 SYGVNS. V was shortened by 4 bases and J by 4 bases, with 14 bases between the two germline ends.

The chain has TRBV9 and TRBJ2-3; D is unresolved. Trimming cost V 0 bases and J 0 bases, with 11 bases left between them. This CDR3 region has 16 residues. Germline V gene lookup returns CDR1 SGDLS and CDR2 YYNGEE. The CDR3 DNA reads TGTGCCAGCAGCGTAGGATGGCAATCTAGCACAGATACGCAGTATTTT. Its translation is CASSVGWQSSTDTQYF.

V gene TRBV5-1 combines with J gene TRBJ2-3, with D tentatively TRBD2 (6 bases). CDR1 is SGHRS, CDR2 YFSETQ, per germline. Trimming removed 3 bases at V and 4 bases at J, with 18 bases between. This CDR3 has 16 residues. CDR3 residues: CASSYGPATGADTQYF. In DNA form, the CDR3 reads TGCGCCAGCAGCTACGGGCCCGCAACGGGGGCAGATACGCAGTATTTT. The whole variable domain, remainder taken from reference TRBV5-1 and TRBJ2-3, is KAGVTQTPRYLIKTRGQQVTLSCSPISGHRSVSWYQQTPGQGLQFLFEYFSETQRNKGNFPGRFSGRQFSNSRSEMNVSTLELGDSALYLCASSYGPATGADTQYFGPGTRLTVL.

This clone was seen once. The gene calls are TRBV11-3 and TRBJ2-1, with a tentative D call TRBD2 (5 bases). The CDR3 runs to 12 residues. CDR1 is SGHNT and CDR2 is YENEEA in the germline V gene. The V gene lost 3 bases and the J gene lost 9 bases, with 9 bases spanning the gap. CDR3 loop: CASSFGVAEQFF. CDR3 sequence (DNA): TGTGCCAGCAGCTTCGGGGTGGCTGAGCAGTTCTTC.

The genes are TRBV29-1 and TRBJ2-2; possibly TRBD2 for D (5 bases). The CDR3 covers 14 residues. V gave up 5 bases and J gave up 1 base, with 11 bases separating them. Looked up from germline, CDR1 is SQVTM and CDR2 is ANQGSEA. In nucleotides, the CDR3 is TGCAGCGTTCTGCTCGGGGTGAACACCGGGGAGCTGTTTTTT. The encoded protein is CSVLLGVNTGELFF.

J is TRBJ2-2 and V is TRBV4-1; 7 positions match TRBD2. CDR1 and CDR2 (germline): MGHRA, YSYEKL. The CDR3 has 16 residues. J gave up 0 bases and V 5 bases, and 6 bases lay outside the gene matches. CDR3 DNA sequence: TGCGCCAGCAGCGTCTCTAGCGGCTCGAACACCGGGGAGCTGTTTTTT. Translating gives CASSVSSGSNTGELFF.